A single sample gave rise to the 3 T cell receptor beta chains below, sequenced in a study of blood T cell repertoires in COVID-19. Assay: immunoSEQ multiplex PCR; the TCRdb copy retains only in-frame clones and omits some. Of some 270,000 clones listed, 89% are singletons. The sequencing sample was made of peripheral blood. The receptor set was obtained from a man aged 45-65 years with acute or convalescent COVID-19.

The CDR3 region has the DNA TGCGCCAGCAGTGAGTCGACGGGGGCCTACAATGAGCAGTTCTTC. Translating it yields CASSESTGAYNEQFF. The rearrangement uses TRBV10-1 and TRBJ2-1; weak D call: TRBD2 (6 bases). Trimming took 0 bases from V and 2 from J, leaving 8 bases between them. This CDR3 spans 15 amino acids. CDR1 is WNHNN and CDR2 is SYGVQD in the germline V gene (reference sequence).

The chain employs TRBV6-5 and TRBJ2-5; possibly TRBD2 for D (5 bases). The V end was cut by 0 bases, the J end by 1 base, with 9 bases between. The CDR3 consists of 15 residues. CDR1 and CDR2 from the germline V gene are MNHEY and SVGAGI. Here the CDR3 DNA reads TGTGCCAGCAGTTACTCTGGAGGCACCCAAGAGACCCAGTACTTC. It specifies CASSYSGGTQETQYF.

The chain combines TRBV11-1 with TRBJ2-3; D possibly corresponds to TRBD1 (6 bases). From germline, CDR1 is SGHAT and CDR2 FQDESV (reference sequence). The CDR3 runs to 16 residues. Trimming pared 7 bases from V and 3 bases from J, leaving 20 bases between. The CDR3: CASKQTGAGWTDTQYF. The CDR3, as DNA: TGTGCCAGCAAACAGACAGGCGCAGGGTGGACAGATACGCAGTATTTT.